The 20 T cell receptor beta chains below were found in one sample sequenced in a study of blood T cell repertoires in COVID-19. Libraries were prepared by immunoSEQ multiplex PCR; TCRdb keeps only in-frame clonotypes and omits some of them. The sample records just under 350,000 clones, 85% to 90% being singletons. The sequenced sample was peripheral blood. The origin of the receptors is a woman in her forties or fifties with COVID-19, enrolled during active disease.

The chain employs TRBV5-1 and TRBJ2-5, with D perhaps matching TRBD1 (5 bases). The germline V gene has CDR1 SGHRS and CDR2 YFSETQ. The CDR3 has 14 amino acids. V was trimmed by 0 bases and J by 4 bases, leaving 10 bases between them. DNA for the CDR3: TGCGCCAGCAGCTTGGCAGGGTCGGGAGAGACCCAGTACTTC. Translated, it gives CASSLAGSGETQYF.

CDR3 protein: CASSLRPGTGVGNEQFF. CDR3 in DNA: TGCGCCAGCAGCTTGAGGCCTGGGACAGGGGTAGGAAATGAGCAGTTCTTC. The rearrangement joins TRBV5-1 to TRBJ2-1, with 10 positions matching TRBD1. The CDR3 extends over 17 amino acids. CDR1 and CDR2 from the germline V gene are SGHRS and YFSETQ. Trimming took 1 base from V and 7 from J; bases not matched to a gene: 11.

The V gene is TRBV21-1, the J gene TRBJ1-6; the table names TRBD1, a call not compared with the DNA. TRBV21-1 is a pseudogene segment. The CDR3 consists of 19 residues. This CDR3 is CASILKGDSPSSYNSPLHF. The CDR3 region has the DNA TGTGCCAGCATCTTAAAGGGGGACAGCCCGAGCTCCTATAATTCACCCCTCCACTTT.

This chain links TRBV11-3 with TRBJ2-1, with TRBD2 identical over 13 bases. The CDR3 contains 16 residues. The germline CDR1 and CDR2 sequences are SGHNT and YENEEA. The J segment lost 9 bases and the V segment lost 3 bases, leaving 8 bases of the junction unmatched. CDR3 DNA: TGTGCCAGCAGCTTGCGGACTAGCGGGAGTTCGCTTGAGCAGTTCTTC. This codes for CASSLRTSGSSLEQFF.

The rearrangement joins TRBV7-9 to TRBJ1-1; no clear D. CDR3 length equals 14 residues. Trimming pared 1 base from V and 5 bases from J, leaving 11 bases between. The germline V gene has CDR1 SEHNR and CDR2 FQNEAQ (reference sequence). CDR3 sequence: CASSLVGEGTEAFF. CDR3 bases: TGTGCCAGCAGCTTAGTCGGGGAAGGTACTGAAGCTTTCTTT. Using reference TRBV7-9 and TRBJ1-1 for the parts outside the CDR3, the full variable domain is DTGVSQNPRHKITKRGQNVTFRCDPISEHNRLYWYRQTLGQGPEFLTYFQNEAQLEKSRLLSDRFSAERPKGSFSTLEIQRTEQGDSAMYLCASSLVGEGTEAFFGQGTRLTVV.

The chain employs TRBV29-1 and TRBJ1-1, with 8 bases identical to TRBD1. The V gene's germline CDR1 is SQVTM and CDR2 ANQGSEA. The CDR3 spans 11 residues. This CDR3 is CTGGSGTEAFF. The DNA of the CDR3 is TGCACAGGGGGCTCGGGCACTGAAGCTTTCTTT.

This clone was picked up one time. Other nucleotide sequences in the sample specify the same CDR3. The V gene is TRBV6-5, the J gene TRBJ2-7; 11 nucleotides align to TRBD2. Germline CDR1 MNHEY, CDR2 SVGAGI. CDR3 length: 14 amino acids. Unmatched junction bases numbered 4, after V lost 6 bases and J lost 3 bases. This CDR3 is CASRGTSGSYEQYF. The CDR3 DNA is TGTGCCAGCAGAGGAACTAGCGGGAGCTACGAGCAGTACTTC.

This chain uses TRBV10-2 with TRBJ1-2; TRBD1 agrees at 7 bases. V lost 3 bases and J lost 4; bases outside the gene matches: 8. CDR1 and CDR2 (germline): WSHSY, SAAADI. The CDR3 is 15 amino acids. The CDR3 region is CASSDPGGLAYGYTF. The CDR3 region has the DNA TGCGCCAGCAGTGATCCAGGGGGTCTGGCCTATGGCTACACCTTC.

The chain recombines TRBV25-1 with TRBJ2-7, with a weak D call TRBD2 (6 bases). CDR1 and CDR2 from the germline V gene are MGHDK and SYGVNS. V was clipped by 2 bases and J by 3 bases, with 17 bases between them. The CDR3 has 16 residues. The CDR3, as DNA: TGTGCCAGCAGTGAAGCGGGAACAGGCGGGCGCTACGAGCAGTACTTC. Amino acid sequence: CASSEAGTGGRYEQYF.

This chain connects TRBV27 to TRBJ1-6; weak D call: TRBD1 (5 bases). Germline V gene sequence: CDR1 MNHEY, CDR2 SMNVEV (reference sequence). The CDR3 has 17 residues. With 5 bases removed from V and 0 bases from J, the gap between germline ends came to 14 bases. As DNA, the CDR3 is TGTGCCAGCAGTAATGGGGCTGGTAGCTCCTATAATTCACCCCTCCACTTT. It is translated as CASSNGAGSSYNSPLHF.

This chain connects TRBV2 to TRBJ2-7, with 9 bases matching TRBD2. V gave up 11 bases and J gave up 6 bases; unmatched junction bases: 26. Germline V gives CDR1 SNHLY, CDR2 FYNNEI. This CDR3 region has 18 residues. The CDR3 DNA reads TGTGCCGTAAGGGGTGCGGGAGGGACCCCTTCGCGTCTTCTCGAGCAGTACTTC. This codes for CAVRGAGGTPSRLLEQYF.

The chain recombines TRBV5-6 with TRBJ1-5, with 11 bases fitting TRBD1. This CDR3 has 17 residues. The junction had 6 bases not matched to a gene; V was cut back by 4 bases and J by 0 bases. CDR1 and CDR2 from the germline V gene are SGHDT and YYEEEE. The CDR3 DNA reads TGTGCCAGCAGCGGACAGGGGGCACTCTATAGCAATCAGCCCCAGCATTTT. Protein sequence: CASSGQGALYSNQPQHF.

V is TRBV9 and J is TRBJ1-2, with D uncertain. The V and J ends lost 3 bases and 4 bases respectively, with 16 bases between them. Germline CDR1 and CDR2: SGDLS and YYNGEE. The CDR3 spans 15 residues. CDR3 sequence: CASSASVPEVYGYTF. As DNA, the CDR3 is TGTGCCAGCAGCGCGTCGGTCCCTGAGGTCTATGGCTACACCTTC.

This rearrangement joins TRBV20-1 to TRBJ1-2; 12 nucleotides line up with TRBD1. This CDR3 is built from 15 residues. Germline values: CDR1 DFQATT, CDR2 SNEGSKA (reference sequence). Unmatched junction bases numbered 9, after V lost 3 bases and J lost 7 bases. CDR3 coding DNA: TGCAGTGCTAGTTCCGGGACAGGGGGCTTAGGTGGCTACACCTTC. It codes for CSASSGTGGLGGYTF.

The chain combines TRBV4-1 with TRBJ2-3; TRBD2 matches at 12 bases. Unmatched junction bases numbered 4, after V lost 4 bases and J lost 2 bases. The germline CDR1 and CDR2 sequences are MGHRA and YSYEKL. The CDR3 runs to 16 residues. The CDR3 bases are TGCGCCAGCAGCCGCCGACTAGCGGGGGACACAGATACGCAGTATTTT. Its protein is CASSRRLAGDTDTQYF.

This rearrangement joins TRBV2 to TRBJ1-2; possibly TRBD1 for D (5 bases). The germline CDR1 and CDR2 sequences are SNHLY and FYNNEI. Trimming stripped 4 bases from V and 0 bases from J, with 12 bases between. There are 15 residues in the CDR3. This CDR3 is CASSGRKGTNYGYTF. The DNA for the CDR3 is TGTGCCAGCAGTGGACGTAAGGGGACTAACTATGGCTACACCTTC.

The chain recombines TRBV15 with TRBJ2-7; perhaps TRBD2 as D (5 bases). Germline CDR1 is LNHNV and CDR2 is YYDKDF (reference sequence). The V end lost 4 bases, the J end lost 10 bases, and 23 bases lay between the germline ends. The CDR3 is made up of 15 amino acids. The CDR3 region is CATSTLREGHIPQYF. Here the CDR3 DNA reads TGTGCCACCAGCACCCTTAGAGAGGGCCACATCCCCCAGTACTTC.

V usage is TRBV12-3 or TRBV12-4 and J usage is TRBJ1-2; 11 bases line up with TRBD1. There are 13 residues in the CDR3. The V gene end was trimmed by 9 bases and the J gene end by 9 bases; junction bases not matched to a gene: 9. The CDR3 sequence: CASSLGQGGSYTF. The CDR3 DNA reads as TGTGCCAGTTCCCTGGGACAGGGGGGAAGCTACACCTTC.

The V and J genes are TRBV7-2 and TRBJ2-2; D not certain. The CDR3 length is 14 residues. CDR1 is SGHTA, CDR2 FQGNSA, per germline. Trimming removed 4 bases at V and 6 bases at J, with 12 bases between. The CDR3: CASSSSYSAGELFF. The CDR3 region has the DNA TGTGCCAGCAGCTCCTCTTACTCGGCCGGGGAGCTGTTTTTT.

This clone was detected ten times or more. The chain links TRBV6-5 to TRBJ1-1, with D maybe TRBD1 (5 bases). CDR3 size: 14 residues. V lost 7 bases, J lost 6 bases, and 18 bases lay in between. From germline, CDR1 is MNHEY and CDR2 SVGAGI. CDR3 DNA sequence: TGTGCCAGCATAGGGGACTTCCCGGAGGCTGAAGCTTTCTTT. Translated: CASIGDFPEAEAFF.